These 18 T cell receptor beta chains were all obtained from the same sample, sequenced in a study of long-term antiretroviral therapy in people with HIV. At survey level, the immunoSEQ assay was run in its v3.0 version. Clones were sequenced by immunoSEQ multiplex PCR, and TCRdb holds only the in-frame ones, with some missing. The sample lists over 30,000 clones, roughly three quarters occurring once. The specimen was unsorted PBMCs, collected 1.9 years after starting antiretroviral therapy. The receptors were gathered from a man aged 18 to 29 with HIV.

This clone was observed a single time. The chain couples TRBV28 to TRBJ2-2; D may be TRBD1 (6 bases). The CDR3 consists of 15 residues. The V end lost 5 bases, the J end lost 4 bases, and 14 bases lay between the germline ends. Germline V gene data show CDR1 as MDHEN and CDR2 as SYDVKM. CDR3 loop: CASSPTQGSTGELFF. DNA for the CDR3: TGTGCCAGCAGTCCTACACAGGGATCCACCGGGGAGCTGTTTTTT.

This chain joins TRBV18 and TRBJ1-5; 8 bases line up with TRBD1. Germline loops: CDR1 KGHSH, CDR2 LQKENI. The junction had 7 bases not matched to a gene; V was cut back by 3 bases and J by 6 bases. This CDR3 is built from 15 residues. The CDR3 bases are TGTGCCAGCTCACCCGACAGGGGCCACGGTCAGCCCCAGCATTTT. This translates into CASSPDRGHGQPQHF.

V usage is TRBV11-2 and J usage is TRBJ1-4; no firm D call. V was clipped by 0 bases and J by 1 base, with 9 bases between them. CDR1 and CDR2 from the germline V gene are SGHAT and FQNNGV. The CDR3 has 16 amino acids. CDR3 nucleotide sequence: TGTGCCAGCAGCTTAGATTGGATCGGAACTAATGAAAAACTGTTTTTT. Encoded protein: CASSLDWIGTNEKLFF.

CDR3 nucleotides: TGTGCCAGCAGCCACCCCGACAGGGCCGACTATGGCTACACCTTC. This translates into CASSHPDRADYGYTF. V usage is TRBV4-2 and J usage is TRBJ1-2; 7 nucleotides agree with TRBD1. This CDR3 is built from 15 residues. V was clipped by 3 bases and J by 3 bases; unmatched bases: 7. Germline V gene lookup returns CDR1 LGHNA and CDR2 YNFKEQ.

This sequence joins TRBV5-1 and TRBJ1-1; unclear D gene. Germline V gene lookup returns CDR1 SGHRS and CDR2 YFSETQ. The germline V and J ends were trimmed by 0 bases and 2 bases, with 11 bases remaining between them. There are 15 residues in the CDR3. CDR3 residues: CASSLAGGENTEAFF. The CDR3 DNA follows: TGCGCCAGCAGCTTGGCGGGTGGCGAAAACACTGAAGCTTTCTTT.

The chain carries TRBV7-3 and TRBJ2-3; either TRBD1 or TRBD2 may fit D (5 bases each). CDR3 size: 15 residues. Trimming left V 1 base short and J 4 bases short, with 12 bases between. From germline, CDR1 is SGHTA and CDR2 FQGTGA. The CDR3 is CASSLSGGKADTQYF. CDR3 in DNA: TGTGCCAGCAGCTTAAGTGGGGGTAAGGCAGATACGCAGTATTTT.

The gene calls are TRBV29-1 and TRBJ1-3; 7 bases are shared with TRBD1. The V gene end was trimmed by 5 bases and the J gene end by 0 bases; junction bases not matched to a gene: 7. This CDR3 has 15 amino acids. CDR1 and CDR2 (germline): SQVTM, ANQGSEA. The CDR3 DNA follows: TGCAGCGTTCGACAGGGAACGAACTCTGGAAACACCATATATTTT. Encoded protein: CSVRQGTNSGNTIYF. The complete variable domain, with remaining parts taken from reference TRBV29-1 and TRBJ1-3, reads SAVISQKPSRDICQRGTSLTIQCQVDSQVTMMFWYRQQPGQSLTLIATANQGSEATYESGFVIDKFPISRPNLTFSTLTVSNMSPEDSSIYLCSVRQGTNSGNTIYFGEGSWLTVV.

In its sample, this clone was seen once. This chain joins TRBV7-9 and TRBJ1-1; D not resolved. The CDR3 consists of 17 residues. The germline gives CDR1 SEHNR, CDR2 FQNEAQ (reference sequence). Trimming stripped 5 bases from V and 1 base from J, with 20 bases between. This chain's CDR3 is CASSPPNSKGKNTEAFF. For the CDR3, the DNA is TGTGCCAGCAGCCCACCAAATTCCAAAGGGAAGAACACTGAAGCTTTCTTT.

The genes are TRBV2 and TRBJ2-1, with D possibly being TRBD2 (5 bases). CDR1 SNHLY and CDR2 FYNNEI come from the germline V gene. The V and J ends lost 6 bases and 14 bases respectively, with 17 bases between them. CDR3 length: 12 amino acids. The CDR3: CASSQLLGAEFF. Here the CDR3 DNA reads TGTGCCAGCAGCCAACTACTAGGCGCGGAGTTCTTC.

V usage is TRBV18 and J usage is TRBJ1-6; no definite D call. The V gene's germline CDR1 is KGHSH and CDR2 LQKENI. This CDR3 region has 13 residues. The ends were cut back, 10 bases at V and 9 bases at J, with 16 bases in the middle. CDR3 residues: CATKPKVGSPLHF. The CDR3 bases are TGTGCCACCAAACCGAAAGTAGGTTCACCCCTCCACTTT. Filled out from reference TRBV18 and TRBJ1-6, the complete variable domain reads NAGVMQNPRHLVRRRGQEARLRCSPMKGHSHVYWYRQLPEEGLKFMVYLQKENIIDESGMPKERFSAEFPKEGPSILRIQQVVRGDSAAYFCATKPKVGSPLHFGNGTRLTVT.

The chain has TRBV6-1 and TRBJ1-6, with TRBD1 matching over 9 bases. V lost 1 base, J lost 9 bases, and 4 bases stayed unmatched. CDR1 and CDR2 (germline): MNHNS, SASEGT. There are 15 residues in the CDR3. This chain's CDR3 is CASSEGTGETSPLHF. In DNA form, the CDR3 reads TGTGCCAGCAGTGAAGGGACAGGGGAGACTTCACCCCTCCACTTT.

The genes are TRBV9 and TRBJ1-1; 9 bases align to TRBD1. The CDR3 is made up of 15 amino acids. CDR1 SGDLS and CDR2 YYNGEE come from the germline V gene. The trim removed 4 bases at V and 1 base at J, leaving 5 bases unmatched. The CDR3 coding sequence is TGTGCCAGCAGCCCCCAGACAGGGGGGAACACTGAAGCTTTCTTT. Protein product: CASSPQTGGNTEAFF.

This clone was observed a few times. The rearrangement links TRBV6-6 to TRBJ2-1, with no clear D. The V end was cut by 2 bases, the J end by 7 bases, with 9 bases between. This CDR3 has 13 amino acids. The germline gives CDR1 MNHNY, CDR2 SVGAGI (reference sequence). The CDR3 region is CASSYAITNEQFF. CDR3 sequence (DNA): TGTGCCAGCAGTTACGCGATCACTAATGAGCAGTTCTTC.

The rearrangement links TRBV19 to TRBJ1-1; 8 bases are a match to TRBD1. J lost 1 base, V lost 2 bases, and 9 bases had no gene match. Germline V gene data show CDR1 as LNHDA and CDR2 as SQIVND (reference sequence). The CDR3 has 17 amino acids. CDR3: CASSIINGRGRNTEAFF. CDR3 nucleotide sequence: TGTGCCAGTAGTATAATAAACGGCAGGGGGCGGAACACTGAAGCTTTCTTT.

The rearrangement links TRBV5-1 to TRBJ1-6; no reliable D call. Germline-derived CDR1 and CDR2 are SGHRS and YFSETQ. There are 15 residues in the CDR3. Trimming left V 0 bases short and J 7 bases short, with 11 bases between. The CDR3 region has the DNA TGCGCCAGCAGCTTGGACAGTCCGAGGAATTCACCCCTCCACTTT. It yields the protein CASSLDSPRNSPLHF.

This sequence joins TRBV30 and TRBJ2-3; D perhaps matches TRBD1 (6 bases). V lost 5 bases to trimming and J lost 2 bases, with 14 bases between them. The CDR3 consists of 14 residues. In germline, CDR1 is GTSNPN, CDR2 SVGIG (reference sequence). CDR3 DNA: TGTGCCTGGGCACGGGACACCAACACAGATACGCAGTATTTT. Amino acids: CAWARDTNTDTQYF.

The chain employs TRBV10-3 and TRBJ1-6; D gene unclear. Trimming removed 2 bases at V and 6 bases at J, with 17 bases between. The CDR3 runs to 17 residues. CDR1 and CDR2 (germline): ENHRY, SYGVKD. The CDR3 bases are TGTGCCATCAGTGAGGCTCTGAGTGCTAGTGGTAATTCACCCCTCCACTTT. Translated, it gives CAISEALSASGNSPLHF.

J is TRBJ2-7 and V is TRBV28; D is uncertain. V was pared by 2 bases and J by 3 bases, with 8 bases between. This CDR3 is built from 13 residues. Germline assignment: CDR1 MDHEN and CDR2 SYDVKM. CDR3 nucleotide sequence: TGTGCCAGCAGTTTAGTTGGAGACTACGAGCAGTACGTC. It is translated as CASSLVGDYEQYV.